These 26 T cell receptor beta chains came from one sample sequenced in a study of graft-versus-host responses after intestinal transplantation. This table comes from immunoSEQ multiplex PCR, and its TCRdb copy is limited to in-frame clones, with some not included. The sample yields more than 15,000 clones, around two fifths seen once. The authors seeded some 200,000 CFSE-labeled responder cells together with some 200,000 irradiated stimulator cells tagged with violet dye. Specimen: alloreactive CD8+ T cells from a mixed lymphocyte reaction culture, collected before intestinal transplant. Documented subset: CFSE-low proliferating T cells sorted from roughly 6-day pre-transplant mixed lymphocyte reaction (GvH or HvG direction). The origin of the receptors is a human patient who received an intestinal transplant.

This clone was counted between two and nine times. The rearrangement uses TRBV27 and TRBJ2-3, with D maybe TRBD1 (6 bases). From germline, CDR1 is MNHEY and CDR2 SMNVEV (reference sequence). The CDR3 extends over 14 amino acids. V was trimmed by 5 bases and J by 1 base, leaving 10 bases between them. Here the CDR3 reads CASSPRTGTDTQYF. Written as DNA, the CDR3 is TGTGCCAGCAGTCCGAGGACAGGCACAGATACGCAGTATTTT.

V usage is TRBV19 and J usage is TRBJ1-2; D unclear. Germline CDR1 and CDR2: LNHDA and SQIVND (reference sequence). The CDR3 extends over 15 amino acids. The V and J ends lost 0 bases and 4 bases respectively, with 12 bases between them. This CDR3 reads CASSIDLGRVYGYTF. The CDR3, as DNA: TGTGCCAGTAGTATAGATCTCGGCAGAGTCTATGGCTACACCTTC. Combining the CDR3 with reference TRBV19 and TRBJ1-2 gives the whole variable domain DGGITQSPKYLFRKEGQNVTLSCEQNLNHDAMYWYRQDPGQGLRLIYYSQIVNDFQKGDIAEGYSVSREKKESFPLTVTSAQKNPTAFYLCASSIDLGRVYGYTFGSGTRLTVV.

This clone has a handful of counts. The chain combines TRBV6-6 with TRBJ1-1, with D uncertain. This CDR3 is 11 amino acids long. Germline V gene data show CDR1 as MNHNY and CDR2 as SVGAGI (reference sequence). Deletions cut 2 bases from V and 8 bases from J, with 6 bases between. The CDR3 coding sequence is TGTGCCAGCAGTTACGGGCAGGAAGCTTTCTTT. It specifies CASSYGQEAFF.

By share, this clone counts as medium-sized. In nucleotides, the CDR3 is TGTGCCAGCAGTTTGTTCCGGGCCGAGAGGACTGAAGCTTTCTTT. This sequence encodes CASSLFRAERTEAFF. V and J are TRBV27 and TRBJ1-1; D unresolved. Trimming took off 3 bases at V and 5 bases at J, with 16 bases between the two ends. The CDR3 has 15 amino acids. Germline CDR1 MNHEY, CDR2 SMNVEV (reference sequence).

The chain employs TRBV5-1 and TRBJ2-7, with D tentatively TRBD2 (5 bases). Germline V gene sequence: CDR1 SGHRS, CDR2 YFSETQ. The V end lost 1 base, the J end lost 1 base, and 6 bases lay between the germline ends. The CDR3 sequence is 13 residues long. CDR3 region: CASSLRTSYEQYF. The CDR3 DNA follows: TGCGCCAGCAGCTTGAGGACTTCCTACGAGCAGTACTTC.

V gene TRBV6-1 combines with J gene TRBJ2-7, with D possibly being TRBD1 (5 bases). There are 13 residues in the CDR3. Trimming stripped 4 bases from V and 2 bases from J, with 9 bases between. Looked up from germline, CDR1 is MNHNS and CDR2 is SASEGT. In DNA, the CDR3 is TGTGCCAGCAGTGTAGGGGCACCCTACGAGCAGTACTTC. It translates to CASSVGAPYEQYF.

The chain uses TRBV4-1 and TRBJ1-1; TRBD1 aligns across 11 bases. The germline CDR1 and CDR2 sequences are MGHRA and YSYEKL. The CDR3 has 16 amino acids. Trimming removed 4 bases from V and 1 base from J; junction bases left unmatched: 5. The CDR3 protein is CASSPGQGGTNTEAFF. CDR3 sequence (DNA): TGCGCCAGCAGCCCGGGACAGGGGGGGACGAACACTGAAGCTTTCTTT.

The chain couples TRBV5-1 to TRBJ2-7; the match to TRBD2 covers 12 bases. The ends lost 0 bases at V and 0 bases at J; junction bases unmatched: 13. CDR1 and CDR2 from the germline V gene are SGHRS and YFSETQ. This CDR3 contains 20 residues. Written as DNA, the CDR3 is TGCGCCAGCAGCTTGGGGAGGACTAGCGGGGACATAGAGTTCTCCTACGAGCAGTACTTC. Amino acid sequence: CASSLGRTSGDIEFSYEQYF.

DNA of the CDR3: TGTGCCAGCAGCTTGGCGGGAGCGAGCCTCTACGAGCAGTACTTC. Encoded protein: CASSLAGASLYEQYF. The chain links TRBV5-4 to TRBJ2-7, with a possible D match to TRBD2 (6 bases). V was pared by 0 bases and J by 3 bases, with 13 bases between. The CDR3 runs 15 residues. CDR1 SGHNT and CDR2 YYREEE come from the germline V gene (reference sequence).

This clone was observed a handful of times. The V call is TRBV29-1, the J call TRBJ1-2; D is unresolved. This CDR3 comprises 11 residues. Germline assignment: CDR1 SQVTM and CDR2 ANQGSEA. V lost 7 bases and J lost 5, with 11 bases in between. The CDR3 region has the DNA TGCAGCGCCCATACACGGTATGGCTACACCTTC. It codes for CSAHTRYGYTF.

The V gene is TRBV19, the J gene TRBJ2-7; D is possibly TRBD2 (5 bases). Germline V CDR1 and CDR2: LNHDA, SQIVND (reference sequence). The CDR3 covers 13 residues. V was clipped by 5 bases and J by 5 bases, with 13 bases between them. This chain's CDR3 is CASSLEVLDEQYF. CDR3 DNA sequence: TGTGCCAGTAGTTTGGAGGTCCTCGACGAGCAGTACTTC.

This clone came up a few times. The CDR3 DNA is TGTGCCAGCAGTTTAGGTTTTGTTCAGCCCCAGCATTTT. Translated: CASSLGFVQPQHF. The chain couples TRBV28 to TRBJ1-5; D remains ambiguous. Germline V gives CDR1 MDHEN, CDR2 SYDVKM. V was shortened by 2 bases and J by 6 bases, with 8 bases between the two germline ends. CDR3 length: 13 amino acids.

The chain couples TRBV27 to TRBJ1-1, with D perhaps matching TRBD1 (6 bases). V gave up 0 bases and J gave up 1 base, with 9 bases separating them. CDR3 length: 15 residues. Germline V gene sequence: CDR1 MNHEY, CDR2 SMNVEV (reference sequence). In DNA form, the CDR3 reads TGTGCCAGCAGTTTATCTGAGACAGGGAACACTGAAGCTTTCTTT. Its protein product is CASSLSETGNTEAFF.

The gene calls are TRBV29-1 and TRBJ2-5, with 7 bases that match TRBD1. The length of the CDR3 is 17 residues. J lost 0 bases, V lost 3 bases, and 13 bases had no gene match. The germline gives CDR1 SQVTM, CDR2 ANQGSEA. In DNA form, the CDR3 reads TGCAGCGTTGAGGGGACAGTTTTCCCCTTAAACCAAGAGACCCAGTACTTC. It is translated as CSVEGTVFPLNQETQYF.

This clone showed up just a few times. CDR3 sequence reads: CASSLERQGINYGYTF. In nucleotides, the CDR3 is TGTGCCAGCAGCTTAGAGAGACAGGGGATTAACTATGGCTACACCTTC. The chain has TRBV7-8 and TRBJ1-2; 8 nucleotides agree with TRBD1. With 1 base clipped from V and 1 base from J, the junction kept 5 bases outside the gene matches. Germline CDR1 SGHVS, CDR2 FQNEAQ. CDR3 size: 16 residues.

The table lists this clone with a few counts. The chain is built from TRBV27 and TRBJ2-7, with TRBD2 matching 10 bases. Germline V gene lookup returns CDR1 MNHEY and CDR2 SMNVEV (reference sequence). This CDR3 spans 16 amino acids. The junction had 11 bases not matched to a gene; V was cut back by 5 bases and J by 4 bases. For the CDR3, the DNA is TGTGCCAGCAGTCAGGCCCGCGGTAGCGGGAGGTACGAGCAGTACTTC. Translation gives CASSQARGSGRYEQYF.

This clone was counted a single time. CDR3 in amino acids: CATLDPGTNTEAFF. The CDR3 bases are TGTGCCACCTTAGACCCCGGGACAAACACTGAAGCTTTCTTT. V usage is TRBV15 and J usage is TRBJ1-1; TRBD1 is a possible D gene (6 bases). This CDR3 spans 14 amino acids. Germline CDR1 LNHNV, CDR2 YYDKDF (reference sequence). V was clipped by 8 bases and J by 2 bases, with 15 bases between them.

V is TRBV2 and J is TRBJ2-7, with D possibly being TRBD1 or TRBD2 (5 bases each). The CDR3 runs 15 residues. Germline V gene data show CDR1 as SNHLY and CDR2 as FYNNEI. V was shortened by 2 bases and J by 2 bases, with 13 bases between the two germline ends. The DNA for the CDR3 is TGTGCCAGCAGTGAAATCCGGGACCGGCCCTACGAGCAGTACTTC. Amino acids: CASSEIRDRPYEQYF.

By frequency in the sample, this clone is large. The J gene is TRBJ2-2, the V gene TRBV7-9; TRBD2 matches 12 bases. V lost 5 bases to trimming and J lost 3 bases; unmatched junction nucleotides: 4. CDR3 length: 16 residues. Germline loops: CDR1 SEHNR, CDR2 FQNEAQ (reference sequence). The CDR3 region has the DNA TGTGCCAGCAGCCCGACTAGCGGGAGTCACACCGGGGAGCTGTTTTTT. Protein product: CASSPTSGSHTGELFF.

This CDR3 reads CATRGADPYEQYF. CDR3 DNA sequence: TGTGCCACCCGGGGGGCTGATCCCTACGAGCAGTACTTC. This chain uses TRBV18 with TRBJ2-7; D possibly corresponds to TRBD2 (7 bases). The V end was cut by 10 bases, the J end by 2 bases, with 15 bases between. The germline gives CDR1 KGHSH, CDR2 LQKENI. CDR3 length: 13 residues.

The gene calls are TRBV18 and TRBJ1-2, with D hard to call. CDR1 and CDR2 from the germline V gene are KGHSH and LQKENI. The CDR3 is 15 residues long. V was pared by 5 bases and J by 4 bases, with 17 bases between. The CDR3 loop is CASSWTRWAFYGYTF. CDR3 DNA: TGTGCCAGCTCATGGACCAGGTGGGCCTTCTATGGCTACACCTTC.

V and J are TRBV6-5 and TRBJ1-2; D gene ambiguous. From germline, CDR1 is MNHEY and CDR2 SVGAGI. This CDR3 is 13 amino acids long. Trimming pared 5 bases from V and 1 base from J, leaving 8 bases between. The CDR3 loop is CASSPGDNYGYTF. The CDR3 DNA sequence: TGTGCCAGCAGTCCGGGTGATAACTATGGCTACACCTTC.

This rearrangement joins TRBV27 to TRBJ1-4; TRBD1 matches at 8 bases. The CDR3 sequence is 14 residues long. The germline V gene has CDR1 MNHEY and CDR2 SMNVEV (reference sequence). Trimming at V came to 4 bases and at J to 7 bases, leaving 5 bases not matched to a gene. CDR3 region: CASSWTGPGEKLFF. Written as DNA, the CDR3 is TGTGCCAGCAGTTGGACAGGGCCCGGTGAAAAACTGTTTTTT.

The chain has TRBV28 and TRBJ1-1; the D is unclear. CDR3 length: 16 residues. V lost 2 bases and J lost 0, with 13 bases in between. Looked up from germline, CDR1 is MDHEN and CDR2 is SYDVKM. DNA of the CDR3: TGTGCCAGCAGTTTAACAGTCGGTGTTATGAACACTGAAGCTTTCTTT. It yields the protein CASSLTVGVMNTEAFF.

This clone was counted only a few times. The chain carries TRBV4-1 and TRBJ2-1; D possibly uses TRBD1 or TRBD2 (5 bases each). Germline CDR1 reads MGHRA; CDR2 reads YSYEKL. CDR3 length equals 18 residues. V was pared by 4 bases and J by 5 bases, with 24 bases between. The CDR3 nucleotides read TGCGCCAGCAGCCGTAGAGGGATGGATAAGGGACCGAACAATGAGCAGTTCTTC. Translating gives CASSRRGMDKGPNNEQFF.

As DNA, the CDR3 is TGTGCCAGCAGCTCACCCTGGGTTTCTGGGAATGAAAAACTGTTTTTT. This translates into CASSSPWVSGNEKLFF. The rearrangement uses TRBV11-2 and TRBJ1-4; the D is unclear. Trimming shortened V by 4 bases and J by 5 bases, and 17 bases separated the two germline ends. CDR1 and CDR2 from the germline V gene are SGHAT and FQNNGV. The CDR3 extends over 16 amino acids.